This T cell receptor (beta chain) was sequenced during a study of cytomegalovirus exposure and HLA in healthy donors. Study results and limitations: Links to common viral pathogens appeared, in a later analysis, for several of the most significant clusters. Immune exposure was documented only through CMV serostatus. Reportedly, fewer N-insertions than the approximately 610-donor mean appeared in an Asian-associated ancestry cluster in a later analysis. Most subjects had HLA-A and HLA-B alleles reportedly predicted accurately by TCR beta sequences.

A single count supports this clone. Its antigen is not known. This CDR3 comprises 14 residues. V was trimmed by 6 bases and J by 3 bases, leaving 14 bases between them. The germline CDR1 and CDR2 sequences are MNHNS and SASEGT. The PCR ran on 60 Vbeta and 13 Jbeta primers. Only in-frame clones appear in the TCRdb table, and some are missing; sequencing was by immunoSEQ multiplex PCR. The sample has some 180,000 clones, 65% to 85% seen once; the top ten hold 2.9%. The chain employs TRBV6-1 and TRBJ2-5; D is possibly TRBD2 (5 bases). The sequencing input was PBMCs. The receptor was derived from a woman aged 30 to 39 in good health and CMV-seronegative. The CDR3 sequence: CASRELGVKETQYF. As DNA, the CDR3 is TGTGCCAGCAGGGAACTGGGAGTGAAAGAGACCCAGTACTTC.